This is a list of T cell receptor beta chains from one sample in a study of shared clonotypes between healthy human individuals. Assay: immunoSEQ multiplex PCR; the TCRdb copy retains only in-frame clones and omits some. The table shows 2 million to 2.5 million clones, with approximately 95% occurring only once. The sequencing sample was made of naive CD4+ T cells from PBMCs. The receptors come from a man aged 18 to 29 in good health. Some clones in this sample may be carry-over from other donors' samples. Each CDR3 is given with its conserved first and last residue. A D gene is named only where the DNA matches it firmly. Not every row has a clone size; where given, it reads once, few, many or a size class.

CDR3aa: CASSAPTGSQRSDTQYF
CDR3nt: TGTGCCAGCAGTGCCCCCACCGGGAGCCAACGTTCAGATACGCAGTATTTT
len: 17
j_gene: TRBJ2-3
abundance: once
d_gene: -
v_gene: TRBV25-1

CDR3aa: CASSVGTSGTYEQYF
CDR3nt: TGTGCCAGCAGCGTAGGTACTAGCGGAACCTACGAGCAGTACTTC
len: 15
j_gene: TRBJ2-7
abundance: -
d_gene: TRBD2
v_gene: TRBV9

CDR3aa: CASSMRAGESREQYF
CDR3nt: TGTGCCAGTAGTATGAGGGCAGGGGAGTCGCGGGAGCAGTACTTC
len: 15
j_gene: TRBJ2-7
abundance: -
d_gene: -
v_gene: TRBV19

CDR3aa: CASSVVSSGNTIYF
CDR3nt: TGTGCCAGCAGCGTAGTTAGCTCTGGAAACACCATATATTTT
len: 14
j_gene: TRBJ1-3
abundance: once
d_gene: -
v_gene: TRBV9

CDR3aa: CATSSGGGAGLNTEAFF
CDR3nt: TGTGCCACCAGCAGTGGCGGGGGGGCTGGGCTGAACACTGAAGCTTTCTTT
len: 17
j_gene: TRBJ1-1
abundance: once
d_gene: -
v_gene: TRBV15

CDR3aa: CASSQLRGASGSNEQFF
CDR3nt: TGTGCCAGCAGCCAACTACGGGGGGCTAGCGGGAGCAATGAGCAGTTCTTC
len: 17
j_gene: TRBJ2-1
abundance: -
d_gene: TRBD2
v_gene: TRBV4-2

CDR3aa: CASSPPRYTGELFF
CDR3nt: TGTGCCAGCTCACCACCTAGATACACCGGGGAGCTGTTTTTT
len: 14
j_gene: TRBJ2-2
abundance: -
d_gene: -
v_gene: TRBV18

CDR3aa: CASSLGGGAGSYEQYF
CDR3nt: TGCGCCAGCAGCTTGGGAGGGGGCGCAGGCTCCTACGAGCAGTACTTC
len: 16
j_gene: TRBJ2-7
abundance: -
d_gene: TRBD1
v_gene: TRBV5-1

CDR3aa: CASSLARGNRYGYTF
CDR3nt: TGTGCCAGCAGCTTGGCCAGGGGTAATCGCTATGGCTACACCTTC
len: 15
j_gene: TRBJ1-2
abundance: -
d_gene: -
v_gene: TRBV5-6

CDR3aa: CASSPPGQSRYEQYF
CDR3nt: TGTGCCAGCAGCCCCCCGGGGCAAAGCAGATACGAGCAGTACTTC
len: 15
j_gene: TRBJ2-7
abundance: once
d_gene: -
v_gene: TRBV6-1

CDR3aa: CASNTNYGYTF
CDR3nt: TGTGCCAGCAATACAAACTATGGCTACACCTTC
len: 11
j_gene: TRBJ1-2
abundance: -
d_gene: -
v_gene: TRBV28

CDR3aa: CASSPQLAGKSYNEQFF
CDR3nt: TGTGCCAGCTCACCACAATTAGCGGGGAAATCCTACAATGAGCAGTTCTTC
len: 17
j_gene: TRBJ2-1
abundance: -
d_gene: TRBD2
v_gene: TRBV18

CDR3aa: CASIHGGIRWETQYF
CDR3nt: TGTGCCAGTATTCACGGGGGCATACGGTGGGAGACCCAGTACTTC
len: 15
j_gene: TRBJ2-5
abundance: -
d_gene: -
v_gene: TRBV19

CDR3aa: CASSFRPVPQETQYF
CDR3nt: TGTGCCAGCAGCTTCCGACCGGTCCCCCAAGAGACCCAGTACTTC
len: 15
j_gene: TRBJ2-5
abundance: -
d_gene: -
v_gene: TRBV9

CDR3aa: CASSPGGQNQPQHF
CDR3nt: TGTGCCAGCAGCCCTGGGGGCCAGAATCAGCCCCAGCATTTT
len: 14
j_gene: TRBJ1-5
abundance: many
d_gene: -
v_gene: TRBV9

CDR3aa: CASSFPPLAGYSYNEQFF
CDR3nt: TGTGCCAGCAGCTTCCCCCCTCTAGCGGGATACTCCTACAATGAGCAGTTCTTC
len: 18
j_gene: TRBJ2-1
abundance: -
d_gene: TRBD2
v_gene: TRBV7-9

CDR3aa: CASRIGADILNTEAFF
CDR3nt: TGTGCCAGCAGGATTGGGGCCGACATACTGAACACTGAAGCTTTCTTT
len: 16
j_gene: TRBJ1-1
abundance: -
d_gene: -
v_gene: TRBV2

CDR3aa: CASSPREAEAFF
CDR3nt: TGCGCCAGCAGCCCCCGGGAGGCTGAAGCTTTCTTT
len: 12
j_gene: TRBJ1-1
abundance: few
d_gene: -
v_gene: TRBV4-3

CDR3aa: CASSLVLTSGGVKKNIQYF
CDR3nt: TGTGCCAGCAGCTTAGTCTTGACTAGCGGGGGGGTGAAAAAAAACATTCAGTACTTC
len: 19
j_gene: TRBJ2-4
abundance: -
d_gene: TRBD2
v_gene: TRBV7-9

CDR3aa: CASSVSSGRAPTDTQYF
CDR3nt: TGTGCCAGCAGCGTTTCCAGCGGGAGGGCCCCCACAGATACGCAGTATTTT
len: 17
j_gene: TRBJ2-3
abundance: -
d_gene: TRBD2
v_gene: TRBV9

CDR3aa: CAWSVVSGTNEQYF
CDR3nt: TGTGCCTGGAGTGTGGTTAGCGGGACCAACGAGCAGTACTTC
len: 14
j_gene: TRBJ2-7
abundance: -
d_gene: TRBD2
v_gene: TRBV30

CDR3aa: CASSLTGSGRSMAANEQFF
CDR3nt: TGTGCCAGCAGCTTAACGGGTAGCGGGAGGTCAATGGCCGCAAATGAGCAGTTCTTC
len: 19
j_gene: TRBJ2-1
abundance: -
d_gene: TRBD2
v_gene: TRBV11-2

CDR3aa: CATLDRGRGTEAFF
CDR3nt: TGTGCCACCCTAGACAGAGGAAGAGGCACTGAAGCTTTCTTT
len: 14
j_gene: TRBJ1-1
abundance: -
d_gene: -
v_gene: TRBV19

CDR3aa: CASSLGANTEAFF
CDR3nt: TGTGCCAGCAGCTTAGGAGCGAACACTGAAGCTTTCTTT
len: 13
j_gene: TRBJ1-1
abundance: -
d_gene: -
v_gene: TRBV11-2

CDR3aa: CASRAGTGSTGELFF
CDR3nt: TGTGCCAGCAGGGCCGGGACAGGGAGCACCGGGGAGCTGTTTTTT
len: 15
j_gene: TRBJ2-2
abundance: -
d_gene: TRBD1
v_gene: TRBV11-3

CDR3aa: CASNPRGRGTDTQYF
CDR3nt: TGTGCCAGCAACCCCAGGGGTCGGGGAACAGATACGCAGTATTTT
len: 15
j_gene: TRBJ2-3
abundance: -
d_gene: -
v_gene: TRBV28

CDR3aa: CASSVRDTDTQYF
CDR3nt: TGCGCCAGCAGCGTACGAGACACAGATACGCAGTATTTT
len: 13
j_gene: TRBJ2-3
abundance: -
d_gene: -
v_gene: TRBV5-1

CDR3aa: CAWSVGKGELFF
CDR3nt: TGTGCCTGGAGTGTGGGCAAAGGGGAGCTGTTTTTT
len: 12
j_gene: TRBJ2-2
abundance: -
d_gene: -
v_gene: TRBV30

CDR3aa: CASSIFQGGYTF
CDR3nt: TGTGCCAGTAGTATTTTTCAAGGTGGCTACACCTTC
len: 12
j_gene: TRBJ1-2
abundance: -
d_gene: -
v_gene: TRBV19

CDR3aa: CASSPPGYGTEAFF
CDR3nt: TGTGCCAGCAGCCCTCCCGGGTACGGCACTGAAGCTTTCTTT
len: 14
j_gene: TRBJ1-1
abundance: -
d_gene: -
v_gene: TRBV5-6

CDR3aa: CASSLWASGESTDTQYF
CDR3nt: TGTGCCAGCAGTTTATGGGCTAGCGGAGAGAGCACAGATACGCAGTATTTT
len: 17
j_gene: TRBJ2-3
abundance: -
d_gene: TRBD2
v_gene: TRBV28

CDR3aa: CASSPMGGDYGYTF
CDR3nt: TGTGCCAGCAGTCCCATGGGGGGGGACTATGGCTACACCTTC
len: 14
j_gene: TRBJ1-2
abundance: -
d_gene: -
v_gene: TRBV27

CDR3aa: CASSQEGLGSYEQYF
CDR3nt: TGTGCCAGCAGCCAAGAAGGTCTAGGCTCCTACGAGCAGTACTTC
len: 15
j_gene: TRBJ2-7
abundance: -
d_gene: -
v_gene: TRBV14

CDR3aa: CASSSRETQYF
CDR3nt: TGTGCCAGCAGTTCAAGAGAGACGCAGTATTTT
len: 11
j_gene: TRBJ2-3
abundance: once
d_gene: -
v_gene: TRBV28

CDR3aa: CAISRGQLSTNTEAFF
CDR3nt: TGTGCCATCAGTCGAGGGCAGCTTTCAACGAACACTGAAGCTTTCTTT
len: 16
j_gene: TRBJ1-1
abundance: once
d_gene: -
v_gene: TRBV10-3

CDR3aa: CASTPGGGDGETQYF
CDR3nt: TGTGCCAGCACCCCGGGTGGCGGTGACGGAGAGACCCAGTACTTC
len: 15
j_gene: TRBJ2-5
abundance: -
d_gene: -
v_gene: TRBV9

CDR3aa: CASSETNSAFF
CDR3nt: TGTGCCAGCAGTGAGACAAATTCGGCTTTCTTT
len: 11
j_gene: TRBJ1-1
abundance: -
d_gene: -
v_gene: TRBV6-1

CDR3aa: CASSIAGTGARGELFF
CDR3nt: TGTGCCAGCAGCATCGCCGGGACAGGGGCGCGGGGGGAGCTGTTTTTT
len: 16
j_gene: TRBJ2-2
abundance: -
d_gene: TRBD1
v_gene: TRBV27

CDR3aa: CAIDDRGFQRETQYF
CDR3nt: TGTGCGATAGACGACAGGGGCTTCCAAAGGGAGACCCAGTACTTC
len: 15
j_gene: TRBJ2-5
abundance: -
d_gene: TRBD1
v_gene: TRBV7-8

CDR3aa: CASSLRGPQHF
CDR3nt: TGTGCCAGTAGCCTTCGGGGGCCCCAGCATTTT
len: 11
j_gene: TRBJ1-5
abundance: -
d_gene: -
v_gene: TRBV19

CDR3aa: CASSIGGSLNYGYTF
CDR3nt: TGTGCCAGTAGTATCGGAGGGAGCTTAAACTATGGCTACACCTTC
len: 15
j_gene: TRBJ1-2
abundance: -
d_gene: -
v_gene: TRBV19

CDR3aa: CASSSWTGISNQPQHF
CDR3nt: TGTGCCAGCAGCTCATGGACAGGGATTAGCAATCAGCCCCAGCATTTT
len: 16
j_gene: TRBJ1-5
abundance: -
d_gene: TRBD1
v_gene: TRBV7-9

CDR3aa: CASSSAGHGIGYYEQYF
CDR3nt: TGTGCCAGTAGTAGTGCAGGCCATGGAATCGGTTACTACGAGCAGTACTTC
len: 17
j_gene: TRBJ2-7
abundance: -
d_gene: -
v_gene: TRBV19

CDR3aa: CASSLSGKRGVPYEQYF
CDR3nt: TGTGCCAGCAGTTTATCGGGGAAACGGGGGGTCCCCTACGAGCAGTACTTC
len: 17
j_gene: TRBJ2-7
abundance: -
d_gene: TRBD2
v_gene: TRBV27

CDR3aa: CASSGGQVIRPQHF
CDR3nt: TGTGCCAGCAGTGGGGGACAGGTCATTCGGCCCCAGCATTTT
len: 14
j_gene: TRBJ1-5
abundance: once
d_gene: TRBD1
v_gene: TRBV6-1

CDR3aa: CASSRTSGSYEQYF
CDR3nt: TGCGCCAGCAGCAGGACCAGCGGGAGTTACGAGCAGTACTTC
len: 14
j_gene: TRBJ2-7
abundance: -
d_gene: TRBD2
v_gene: TRBV5-1

CDR3aa: CASSPQTEQFF
CDR3nt: TGTGCCAGCAGCCCCCAAACTGAGCAGTTCTTC
len: 11
j_gene: TRBJ2-1
abundance: once
d_gene: -
v_gene: TRBV11-2

CDR3aa: CASSVTENTEAFF
CDR3nt: TGCGCCAGCAGCGTGACAGAGAACACTGAAGCTTTCTTT
len: 13
j_gene: TRBJ1-1
abundance: -
d_gene: -
v_gene: TRBV5-1

CDR3aa: CASSLGVSGANVLTF
CDR3nt: TGTGCCAGCAGCTTAGGGGTATCTGGGGCCAACGTCCTGACTTTC
len: 15
j_gene: TRBJ2-6
abundance: -
d_gene: -
v_gene: TRBV7-3

CDR3aa: CASNYRMGGYTF
CDR3nt: TGTGCCAGCAACTACAGGATGGGTGGCTACACCTTC
len: 12
j_gene: TRBJ1-2
abundance: -
d_gene: -
v_gene: TRBV28

CDR3aa: CASGRGPRGQETQYF
CDR3nt: TGCGCCAGCGGCCGAGGGCCGAGGGGGCAAGAGACCCAGTACTTC
len: 15
j_gene: TRBJ2-5
abundance: -
d_gene: -
v_gene: TRBV5-1

CDR3aa: CASSQGRNTEAFF
CDR3nt: TGTGCCAGCAGCCAGGGACGGAACACTGAAGCTTTCTTT
len: 13
j_gene: TRBJ1-1
abundance: many
d_gene: -
v_gene: TRBV14

CDR3aa: CASSLPTQLNQETQYF
CDR3nt: TGCGCCAGCAGCTTGCCTACCCAACTAAACCAAGAGACCCAGTACTTC
len: 16
j_gene: TRBJ2-5
abundance: -
d_gene: -
v_gene: TRBV5-1

CDR3aa: CASSLITRGVQYF
CDR3nt: TGTGCCAGCAGCTTAATTACTCGGGGGGTGCAGTACTTC
len: 13
j_gene: TRBJ2-7
abundance: -
d_gene: TRBD2
v_gene: TRBV7-3

CDR3aa: CASDQGSTNGYTF
CDR3nt: TGTGCCAGTGATCAAGGCTCAACCAATGGCTACACCTTC
len: 13
j_gene: TRBJ1-2
abundance: -
d_gene: -
v_gene: TRBV7-2